This T cell receptor beta chain was observed in a study of naive and memory T cell subsets. Study conclusions and caveats: In CD4 and CD8 cells, diversity dropped from naive through EMRA.

Turning to this clonotype: What it recognizes is unknown.

The V end lost 5 bases, the J end lost 2 bases, and 12 bases lay between the germline ends. Germline CDR1 is SGHVS and CDR2 is FQNEAQ. CDR3 length: 14 residues. From the second PCR step, alpha and beta chains were amplified apart. CMV status came from CD4+ IFNgamma after overnight CMV lysate stimulation. An equimolar mix of two oligonucleotides served as the beta constant-region primer for TRBC1 and TRBC2. MiXCR, applied by TCRdb to the UMI-ligation and nested PCR reads, yields one record per CDR3 protein. The data contain 130,000 to 150,000 distinct CDR3 sequences, about a sixth of them singletons. The J gene is TRBJ2-5, the V gene TRBV7-8; D is tentatively TRBD1 or TRBD2 (5 bases each). Material for sequencing was naive CD4+ T cells from blood. The receptor's source is a human donor in good health. CDR3 coding DNA: TGTGCCAGCAGCATCCGGGACCTTCAAGAGACCCAGTACTTC. It codes for CASSIRDLQETQYF.